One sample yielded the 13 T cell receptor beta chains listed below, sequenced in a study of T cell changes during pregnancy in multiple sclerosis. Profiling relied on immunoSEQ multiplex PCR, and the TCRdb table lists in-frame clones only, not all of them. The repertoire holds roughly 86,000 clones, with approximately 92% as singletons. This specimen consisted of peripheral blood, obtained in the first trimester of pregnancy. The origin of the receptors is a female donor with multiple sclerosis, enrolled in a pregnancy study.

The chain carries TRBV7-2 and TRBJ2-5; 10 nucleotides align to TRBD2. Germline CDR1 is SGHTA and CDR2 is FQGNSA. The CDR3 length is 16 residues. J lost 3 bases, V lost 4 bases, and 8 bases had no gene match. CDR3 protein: CASSSASGSGEETQYF. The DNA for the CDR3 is TGTGCCAGCAGCTCCGCTAGCGGGAGCGGTGAAGAGACCCAGTACTTC.

CDR3 region: CASSPNFYEQYF. CDR3 DNA: TGTGCCAGCAGCCCTAATTTTTACGAGCAGTACTTC. The chain carries TRBV7-2 and TRBJ2-7; D call uncertain. The CDR3 covers 12 residues. The V and J ends lost 5 bases and 4 bases respectively, with 9 bases between them. Per germline, CDR1 SGHTA and CDR2 FQGNSA.

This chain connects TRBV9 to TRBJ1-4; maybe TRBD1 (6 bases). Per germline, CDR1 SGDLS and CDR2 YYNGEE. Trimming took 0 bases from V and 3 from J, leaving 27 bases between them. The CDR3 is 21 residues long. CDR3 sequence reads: CASSVVLVGDMETPSNEKLFF. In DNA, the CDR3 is TGTGCCAGCAGCGTAGTATTGGTGGGGGACATGGAAACACCCTCTAATGAAAAACTGTTTTTT.

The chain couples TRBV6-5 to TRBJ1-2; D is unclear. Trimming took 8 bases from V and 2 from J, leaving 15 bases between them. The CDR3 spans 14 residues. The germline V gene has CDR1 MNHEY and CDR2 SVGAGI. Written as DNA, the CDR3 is TGTGCCAGCCTCGTCACAGCGGGGAACTATGGCTACACCTTC. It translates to CASLVTAGNYGYTF.

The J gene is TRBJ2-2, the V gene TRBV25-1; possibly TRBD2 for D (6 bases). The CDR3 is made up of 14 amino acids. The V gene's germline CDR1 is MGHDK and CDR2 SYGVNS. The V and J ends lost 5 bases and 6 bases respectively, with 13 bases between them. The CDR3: CASSLVGGSGELFF. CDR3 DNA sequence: TGTGCCAGCAGTCTCGTGGGGGGATCCGGGGAGCTGTTTTTT. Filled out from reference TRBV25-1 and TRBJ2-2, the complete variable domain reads EADIYQTPRYLVIGTGKKITLECSQTMGHDKMYWYQQDPGMELHLIHYSYGVNSTEKGDLSSESTVSRIRTEHFPLTLESARPSHTSQYLCASSLVGGSGELFFGEGSRLTVL.

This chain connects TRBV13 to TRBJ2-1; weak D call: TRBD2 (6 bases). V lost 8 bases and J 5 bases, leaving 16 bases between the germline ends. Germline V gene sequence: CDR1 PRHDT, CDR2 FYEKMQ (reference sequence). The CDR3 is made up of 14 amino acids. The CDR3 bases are TGTGCCAGCTCCGCGGGACTCAGGGACAATGAGCAGTTCTTC. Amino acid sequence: CASSAGLRDNEQFF.

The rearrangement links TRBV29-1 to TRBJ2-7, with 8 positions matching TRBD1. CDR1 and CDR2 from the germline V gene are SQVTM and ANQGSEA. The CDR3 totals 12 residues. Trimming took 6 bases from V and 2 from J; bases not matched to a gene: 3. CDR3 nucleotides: TGCAGCGTCCGGACAGGGCCCTACGAGCAGTACTTC. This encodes CSVRTGPYEQYF.

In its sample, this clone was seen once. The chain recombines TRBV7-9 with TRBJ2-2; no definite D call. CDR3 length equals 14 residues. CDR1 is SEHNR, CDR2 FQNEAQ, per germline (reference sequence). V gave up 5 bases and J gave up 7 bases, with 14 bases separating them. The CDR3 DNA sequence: TGTGCCAGCAGCCACGGGTCTTCGGACGGGGAGCTGTTTTTT. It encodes CASSHGSSDGELFF.

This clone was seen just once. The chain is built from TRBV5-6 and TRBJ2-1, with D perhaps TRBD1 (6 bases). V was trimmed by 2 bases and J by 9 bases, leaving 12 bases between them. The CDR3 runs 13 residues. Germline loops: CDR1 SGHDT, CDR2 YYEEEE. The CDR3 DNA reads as TGTGCCAGCAGCTTACAGGGATTAACTGAGCAGTTCTTC. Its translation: CASSLQGLTEQFF. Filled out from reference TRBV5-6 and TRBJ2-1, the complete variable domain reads DAGVTQSPTHLIKTRGQQVTLRCSPKSGHDTVSWYQQALGQGPQFIFQYYEEEERQRGNFPDRFSGHQFPNYSSELNVNALLLGDSALYLCASSLQGLTEQFFGPGTRLTVL.

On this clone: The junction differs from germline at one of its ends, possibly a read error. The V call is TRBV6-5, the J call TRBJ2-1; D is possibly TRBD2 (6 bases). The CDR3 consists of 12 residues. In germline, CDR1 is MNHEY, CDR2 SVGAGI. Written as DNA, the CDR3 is TGTGCCAGCAGTACGGGACTTTCCCCCCTAGTCTTC. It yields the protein CASSTGLSPLVF.

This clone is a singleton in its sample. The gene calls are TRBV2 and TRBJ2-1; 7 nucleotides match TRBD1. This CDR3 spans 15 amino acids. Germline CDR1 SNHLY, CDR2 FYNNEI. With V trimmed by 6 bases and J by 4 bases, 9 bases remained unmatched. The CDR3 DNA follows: TGTGCCAGCAGGTCTCGGACAGGTTCATACAATGAGCAGTTCTTC. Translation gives CASRSRTGSYNEQFF.

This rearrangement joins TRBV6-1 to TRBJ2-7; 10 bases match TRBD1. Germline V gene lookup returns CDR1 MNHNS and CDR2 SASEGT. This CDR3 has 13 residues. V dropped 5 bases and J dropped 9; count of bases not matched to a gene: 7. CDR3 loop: CASSPGQGIRQYF. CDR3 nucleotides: TGTGCCAGCAGTCCGGGACAGGGGATTAGGCAGTACTTC.

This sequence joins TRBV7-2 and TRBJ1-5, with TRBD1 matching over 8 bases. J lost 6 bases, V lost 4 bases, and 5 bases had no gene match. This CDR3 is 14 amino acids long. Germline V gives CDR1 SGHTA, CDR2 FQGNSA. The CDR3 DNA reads TGTGCCAGCAGCTCACAGGGGGGGGGTCAGCCCCAGCATTTT. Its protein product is CASSSQGGGQPQHF.